This TCR beta chain derives from a study of regulatory T cells in long-lasting Graves disease. This clonotype was observed a few times. Sample time point: newly diagnosed GD, antithyroid drugs for less than 3 months. Making the TCR library involved RNA that had been extracted from PBMCs. The V gene's germline CDR1 is KGHDR and CDR2 SFDVKD. This CDR3 region has 16 residues. Trimming cost V 3 bases and J 0 bases; bases outside gene matches: 4. Arm-PCR of CDR3 regions and iRepertoire HTBI primers were used to build TCR beta libraries. TCRdb re-derived calls from the multiplex PCR reads in MiXCR, one entry per CDR3 protein. Among approximately 250,000 distinct CDR3 sequences listed, 15% to 20% were seen once.

The TCR was taken from a female donor with Graves disease. The chain couples TRBV24-1 to TRBJ2-1; 7 nucleotides line up with TRBD2. Sequences were derived from peripheral blood mononuclear cells (PBMCs), sampled at new diagnosis, from a patient treated with antithyroid drugs. CDR3 nucleotides: TGTGCCACCAGTGATCAAGCGGGAAGCTCCTACAATGAGCAGTTCTTC. It codes for CATSDQAGSSYNEQFF.